Shown below are 24 T cell receptor beta chains from a single sample sequenced in a study of T cells after yellow fever vaccination. TCRdb reanalysed the 5' RACE reads using MiXCR and keeps one entry per CDR3 protein. This sample has 25,000 to 30,000 distinct CDR3 sequences, with approximately 4.5% found just once. The specimen comprised PBMCs, either bulk or a sorted T-cell subset (CD4+, CD8+, memory, or dextramer-sorted; not recorded which), sampled on the day of the yellow fever booster vaccination. These TCRs come from a man in his late teens or twenties who received the YFV17D yellow fever vaccine.

This clonotype occurred many times. The rearrangement joins TRBV7-2 to TRBJ2-4; a possible D gene is TRBD1 (6 bases). CDR1 and CDR2 (germline): SGHTA, FQGNSA. CDR3 length: 14 amino acids. With 5 bases removed from V and 3 bases from J, the gap between germline ends came to 11 bases. CDR3 protein: CASSPRDIKNIQYF. DNA of the CDR3: TGTGCCAGCAGCCCCCGGGACATCAAAAACATTCAGTACTTC.

This clonotype has a count of ten or more. The chain has TRBV7-3 and TRBJ1-1, with no clear D. With 5 bases removed from V and 2 bases from J, the gap between germline ends came to 15 bases. This CDR3 contains 15 residues. CDR1 and CDR2 from the germline V gene are SGHTA and FQGTGA. CDR3 loop: CASSHSGGLNTEAFF. The CDR3 nucleotides read TGTGCCAGCAGCCACAGTGGCGGCCTTAACACTGAAGCTTTCTTT.

This clonotype was counted at least ten times. The chain joins TRBV7-2 to TRBJ2-4; 7 bases map to TRBD1. V was pared by 1 base and J by 1 base, with 13 bases of the junction left unmatched. The CDR3 is made up of 19 amino acids. CDR1 and CDR2 (germline): SGHTA, FQGNSA. CDR3 bases: TGTGCCAGCAGCTTAGGAGGCAGGGGGACCATGTTGGCCAAAAACATTCAGTACTTC. It is translated as CASSLGGRGTMLAKNIQYF.

In its sample, this clonotype was seen many times. The rearrangement uses TRBV28 and TRBJ2-7; 10 bases are a match to TRBD1. Germline CDR1 is MDHEN and CDR2 is SYDVKM. V shed 5 bases, J shed 13 bases, and the junction held 14 bases outside the gene matches. The CDR3 sequence is 14 residues long. CDR3: CASSLTTGQGKTYV. The CDR3 nucleotides read TGTGCCAGCAGTCTTACCACGGGACAGGGGAAAACCTACGTC.

This clonotype came up a few times. This chain uses TRBV7-8 with TRBJ1-6; 7 bases agree with TRBD1. Germline V gene data show CDR1 as SGHVS and CDR2 as FQNEAQ. After removal of 3 bases from V and 11 bases from J, the junction contained 16 bases not matched to a gene. CDR3 length: 17 residues. CDR3 nucleotide sequence: TGTGCCAGCAGCTTCGCGGGAGGGGGCGTGAGAATTACACCCCTCCACTTT. It yields the protein CASSFAGGGVRITPLHF.

This clonotype showed up many times. V is TRBV5-1 and J is TRBJ2-5; 13 nucleotides line up with TRBD2. V shed 4 bases and J 3 bases; nucleotides not matched to a gene: 6. This CDR3 contains 16 residues. Per germline, CDR1 SGHRS and CDR2 YFSETQ. The CDR3 is CASSRTSGGREETQYF. As DNA, the CDR3 is TGCGCCAGCAGCCGGACTAGCGGGGGCAGGGAAGAGACCCAGTACTTC.

This clonotype appeared many times. The chain couples TRBV5-5 to TRBJ2-6; D not certain. Germline CDR1 and CDR2: SGHKS and YYEKEE (reference sequence). The V gene lost 0 bases and the J gene lost 4 bases, with 14 bases spanning the gap. The CDR3 spans 17 residues. CDR3: CASSLVGSLHGANVLTF. CDR3 nucleotides: TGTGCCAGCAGCTTGGTCGGTTCCCTACACGGGGCCAACGTCCTGACTTTC.

This clonotype was counted at least ten times. This sequence joins TRBV6-2 or TRBV6-3 and TRBJ2-1, with D possibly being TRBD2 (6 bases). CDR3 length: 18 amino acids. The germline gives CDR1 MNHEY, CDR2 SVGEGT. Trimming left V 5 bases short and J 0 bases short, with 20 bases between. CDR3 sequence (DNA): TGTGCCAGCAGTCGTTCACCGGGACTCCGTAGCTCCTACAATGAGCAGTTCTTC. Residues: CASSRSPGLRSSYNEQFF.

This clonotype was counted ten times or more. The V and J genes are TRBV6-1 and TRBJ2-7; D might be TRBD1 or TRBD2, each matching 6 bases. The germline V and J ends were trimmed by 3 bases and 0 bases, with 15 bases remaining between them. The germline gives CDR1 MNHNS, CDR2 SASEGT. The CDR3 contains 16 residues. The CDR3 spells CASSDEGGGSSYEQYF. The CDR3 DNA is TGTGCCAGCAGTGACGAGGGGGGCGGAAGCTCCTACGAGCAGTACTTC.

This clonotype was found many times. The rearrangement links TRBV7-2 to TRBJ2-3; 11 nucleotides agree with TRBD2. From germline, CDR1 is SGHTA and CDR2 FQGNSA. J lost 0 bases, V lost 2 bases, and 4 bases had no gene match. The CDR3 contains 17 residues. The CDR3 is CASSLPRLAGSTDTQYF. The CDR3 DNA is TGTGCCAGCAGCTTACCAAGACTAGCGGGGAGCACAGATACGCAGTATTTT.

This clonotype was counted ten times or more. CDR3: CASRPGGQAYGYTF. The CDR3 DNA reads as TGTGCCAGCAGGCCCGGGGGACAGGCCTATGGCTACACCTTC. V is TRBV11-2 and J is TRBJ1-2; TRBD1 aligns across 8 bases. This CDR3 is 14 amino acids long. Losses at the gene ends were 6 bases for V and 4 bases for J; bases not matched to a gene: 7. Germline V CDR1 and CDR2: SGHAT, FQNNGV.

In its sample, this clonotype was seen a few times. The rearrangement uses TRBV5-6 and TRBJ1-3; a possible D gene is TRBD1 (5 bases). This CDR3 contains 16 residues. V lost 4 bases, J lost 4 bases, and 18 bases lay in between. CDR1 is SGHDT, CDR2 YYEEEE, per germline. CDR3 sequence (DNA): TGTGCCAGCAGCCCGGCGGGACCCAAGTTCGGAAACACCATATATTTT. Its protein product is CASSPAGPKFGNTIYF.

The table lists this clonotype with many counts. The V gene is TRBV5-6, the J gene TRBJ1-1; 9 nucleotides line up with TRBD1. The CDR3 runs 14 residues. Germline CDR1 and CDR2: SGHDT and YYEEEE. V was pared by 2 bases and J by 6 bases, with 5 bases of the junction left unmatched. The CDR3 sequence: CASSFGQGRPEAFF. The CDR3 coding sequence is TGTGCCAGCAGCTTTGGACAGGGGAGGCCTGAAGCTTTCTTT.

The table lists this clonotype with many counts. The J gene is TRBJ2-1, the V gene TRBV5-4; D unresolved. Trimming removed 5 bases at V and 0 bases at J, with 12 bases between. CDR3 length: 15 amino acids. Germline CDR1 SGHNT, CDR2 YYREEE (reference sequence). CDR3 sequence reads: CASSVSSSSYNEQFF. The CDR3 DNA sequence: TGTGCCAGCAGTGTCTCATCGAGCTCCTACAATGAGCAGTTCTTC.

Many counts were recorded for this clonotype. V usage is TRBV7-2 and J usage is TRBJ2-7; 7 bases are a match to TRBD1. The trim removed 3 bases at V and 1 base at J, leaving 3 bases unmatched. CDR1 and CDR2 (germline): SGHTA, FQGNSA. This CDR3 has 14 residues. This CDR3 reads CASSFRDRSYEQYF. The CDR3 coding sequence is TGTGCCAGCAGCTTCAGGGACAGATCCTACGAGCAGTACTTC.

This clonotype was detected many times. The chain combines TRBV5-1 with TRBJ2-5; 10 bases align to TRBD2. This CDR3 spans 15 amino acids. From germline, CDR1 is SGHRS and CDR2 YFSETQ. The V gene end was trimmed by 4 bases and the J gene end by 3 bases; junction bases not matched to a gene: 6. The CDR3 protein is CASSRSGGAEETQYF. For the CDR3, the DNA is TGCGCCAGCAGCAGAAGCGGGGGGGCTGAAGAGACCCAGTACTTC.

About this clonotype itself: A much larger clone differs from this one at a single base, so this may be a read error. This sequence joins TRBV5-1 and TRBJ2-1; TRBD1 agrees at 12 bases. V was pared by 4 bases and J by 6 bases, with 11 bases of the junction left unmatched. Germline V gene data show CDR1 as SGHRS and CDR2 as YFSETQ. This CDR3 contains 17 residues. This chain's CDR3 is CASSRRGTGGHSNEQFF. Written as DNA, the CDR3 is TGCGCCAGCAGCCGTAGGGGGACAGGGGGCCACTCCAATGAGCAGTTCTTC. The full variable domain, rest sourced from reference TRBV5-1 and TRBJ2-1, is KAGVTQTPRYLIKTRGQQVTLSCSPISGHRSVSWYQQTPGQGLQFLFEYFSETQRNKGNFPGRFSGRQFSNSRSEMNVSTLELGDSALYLCASSRRGTGGHSNEQFFGPGTRLTVL.

This clonotype has ten or more counts. One junction end disagrees with the germline gene, perhaps due to a read error. The chain uses TRBV5-1 and TRBJ2-3; 8 nucleotides match TRBD2. Germline V gene lookup returns CDR1 SGHRS and CDR2 YFSETQ. The CDR3 runs 15 residues. For the CDR3, the DNA is TGCGCCAGCAGCTTGAACGGGGGGGACACAGATACGCAGTACTTT. Its translation is CASSLNGGDTDTQYF.

This clonotype came up many times. This sequence joins TRBV7-3 and TRBJ2-2; D remains unclear. This CDR3 spans 12 amino acids. V lost 8 bases, J lost 5 bases, and 9 bases lay in between. Germline V gene lookup returns CDR1 SGHTA and CDR2 FQGTGA. CDR3 region: CASSAATGELFF. The DNA for the CDR3 is TGTGCCAGCTCCGCGGCTACCGGGGAGCTGTTTTTT.

This clonotype was detected many times. The gene calls are TRBV5-1 and TRBJ2-7, with D perhaps matching TRBD2 (5 bases). This CDR3 region has 13 residues. The V gene lost 4 bases and the J gene lost 6 bases, with 14 bases spanning the gap. Germline lookup yields CDR1 SGHRS and CDR2 YFSETQ. Here the CDR3 DNA reads TGCGCCAGCAGCCCCCGACTACCCCTCGAGCAGTACTTC. Residues: CASSPRLPLEQYF.

Many counts were recorded for this clonotype. The CDR3 is CASSQDLPAGGLGEQFF. The CDR3 DNA is TGCGCCAGCAGCCAAGATCTCCCAGCGGGGGGGCTAGGGGAGCAGTTCTTC. V is TRBV4-3 and J is TRBJ2-1; 10 bases align to TRBD2. V gave up 0 bases and J gave up 10 bases; unmatched junction bases: 12. In germline, CDR1 is LGHNA, CDR2 YSLEER. This CDR3 region has 17 residues.

This clonotype was detected many times. The genes are TRBV7-8 and TRBJ1-1; D gene unclear. V was shortened by 3 bases and J by 1 base, with 6 bases between the two germline ends. The CDR3 has 13 amino acids. Germline lookup yields CDR1 SGHVS and CDR2 FQNEAQ. CDR3 in DNA: TGTGCCAGCAGCTTCCGGAAGAACACTGAAGCTTTCTTT. Translation: CASSFRKNTEAFF.

This clonotype was picked up many times. The chain uses TRBV20-1 and TRBJ2-1; 7 nucleotides match TRBD2. The CDR3 is made up of 13 amino acids. The germline gives CDR1 DFQATT, CDR2 SNEGSKA (reference sequence). Trimming took 5 bases from V and 6 from J; bases not matched to a gene: 7. The CDR3 is CSAGTGGGNEQFF. The CDR3 DNA sequence: TGCAGTGCTGGGACTGGCGGGGGCAATGAGCAGTTCTTC.

At least ten counts were recorded for this clonotype. V usage is TRBV25-1 and J usage is TRBJ2-5; D not resolved. There are 12 residues in the CDR3. Trimming took off 4 bases at V and 4 bases at J, with 7 bases between the two ends. Germline-derived CDR1 and CDR2 are MGHDK and SYGVNS. The CDR3 DNA sequence: TGTGCCAGCAGTGGTTTCGCAGAGACCCAGTACTTC. It yields the protein CASSGFAETQYF.